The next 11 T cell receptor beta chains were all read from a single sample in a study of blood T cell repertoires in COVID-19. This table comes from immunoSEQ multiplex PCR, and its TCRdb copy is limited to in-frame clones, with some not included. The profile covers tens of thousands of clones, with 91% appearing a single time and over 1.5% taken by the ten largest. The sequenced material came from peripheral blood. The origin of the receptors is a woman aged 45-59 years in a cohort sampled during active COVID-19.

CDR3 DNA sequence: TGTGCCAGCAGTCCTGCGGGAGGCACAGATACGCAGTATTTT. Translated, it gives CASSPAGGTDTQYF. The chain carries TRBV27 and TRBJ2-3; TRBD2 matches 7 bases. Per germline, CDR1 MNHEY and CDR2 SMNVEV (reference sequence). V dropped 5 bases and J dropped 1; count of bases not matched to a gene: 3. The CDR3 covers 14 residues.

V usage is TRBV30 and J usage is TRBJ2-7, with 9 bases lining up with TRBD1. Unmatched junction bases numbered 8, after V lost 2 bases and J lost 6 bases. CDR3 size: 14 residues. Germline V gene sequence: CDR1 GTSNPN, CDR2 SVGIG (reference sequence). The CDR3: CAWSIGTGLIEQYF. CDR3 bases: TGTGCCTGGAGTATCGGGACAGGGTTAATCGAGCAGTACTTC.

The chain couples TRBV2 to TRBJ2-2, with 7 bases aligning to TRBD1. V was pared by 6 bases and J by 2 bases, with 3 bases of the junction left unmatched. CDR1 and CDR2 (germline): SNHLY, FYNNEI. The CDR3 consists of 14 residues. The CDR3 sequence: CASRTGQNTGELFF. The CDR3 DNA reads TGTGCCAGCAGGACAGGGCAAAACACCGGGGAGCTGTTTTTT.

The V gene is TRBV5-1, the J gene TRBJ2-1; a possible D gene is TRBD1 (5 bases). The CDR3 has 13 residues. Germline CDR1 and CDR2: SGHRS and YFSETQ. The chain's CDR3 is CASEGDSDNEQFF. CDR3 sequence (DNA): TGCGCGTCGGAAGGGGATTCAGACAATGAGCAGTTCTTC.

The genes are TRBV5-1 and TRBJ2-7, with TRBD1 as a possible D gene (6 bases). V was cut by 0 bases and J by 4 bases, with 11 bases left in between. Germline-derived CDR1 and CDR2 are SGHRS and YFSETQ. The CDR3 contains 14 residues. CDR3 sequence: CASSLARGTYEQYF. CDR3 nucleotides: TGCGCCAGCAGCTTGGCCAGGGGTACGTACGAGCAGTACTTC.

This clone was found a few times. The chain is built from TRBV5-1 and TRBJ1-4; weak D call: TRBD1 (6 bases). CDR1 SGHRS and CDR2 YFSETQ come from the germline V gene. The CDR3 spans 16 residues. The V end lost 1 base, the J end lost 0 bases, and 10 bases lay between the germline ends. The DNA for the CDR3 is TGCGCCAGCAGCTTGTTGGGGGCCCCAACTAATGAAAAACTGTTTTTT. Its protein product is CASSLLGAPTNEKLFF. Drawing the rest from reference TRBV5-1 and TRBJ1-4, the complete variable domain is KAGVTQTPRYLIKTRGQQVTLSCSPISGHRSVSWYQQTPGQGLQFLFEYFSETQRNKGNFPGRFSGRQFSNSRSEMNVSTLELGDSALYLCASSLLGAPTNEKLFFGSGTQLSVL.

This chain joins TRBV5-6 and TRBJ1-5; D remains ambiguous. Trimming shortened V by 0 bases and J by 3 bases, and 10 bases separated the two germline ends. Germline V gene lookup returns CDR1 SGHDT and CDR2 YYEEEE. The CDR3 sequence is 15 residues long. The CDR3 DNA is TGTGCCAGCAGCTTGGCCCCCACATCCAATCAGCCCCAGCATTTT. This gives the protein CASSLAPTSNQPQHF.

CDR3 DNA sequence: TGCGCCAGCAGCGCACTAGCTGTTAAAGAGACCCAGTACTTC. Translation: CASSALAVKETQYF. The chain recombines TRBV5-1 with TRBJ2-5; maybe TRBD2 (6 bases). The CDR3 length is 14 residues. V gave up 4 bases and J gave up 3 bases, with 13 bases separating them. The germline gives CDR1 SGHRS, CDR2 YFSETQ.

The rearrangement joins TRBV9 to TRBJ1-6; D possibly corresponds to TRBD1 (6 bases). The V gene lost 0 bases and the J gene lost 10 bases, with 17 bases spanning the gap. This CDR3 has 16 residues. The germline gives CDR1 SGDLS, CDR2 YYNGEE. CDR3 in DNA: TGTGCCAGCAGCGTAGACTTAGGGGGAGAAGGGTCACCCCTCCACTTT. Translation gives CASSVDLGGEGSPLHF.

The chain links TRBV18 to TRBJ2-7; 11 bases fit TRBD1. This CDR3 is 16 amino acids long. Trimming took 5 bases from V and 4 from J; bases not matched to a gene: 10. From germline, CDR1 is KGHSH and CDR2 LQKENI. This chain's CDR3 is CASSELGQGASYEQYF. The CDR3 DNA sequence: TGTGCCAGCTCAGAACTTGGACAGGGGGCCTCTTACGAGCAGTACTTC.

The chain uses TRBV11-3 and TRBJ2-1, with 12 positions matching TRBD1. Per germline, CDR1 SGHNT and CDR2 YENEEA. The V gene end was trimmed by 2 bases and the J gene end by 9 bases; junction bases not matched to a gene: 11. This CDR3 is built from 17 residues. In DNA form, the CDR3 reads TGTGCCAGCAGCTTATTCTCGGGACAGGGGGCGTTCGCTGAGCAGTTCTTC. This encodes CASSLFSGQGAFAEQFF.